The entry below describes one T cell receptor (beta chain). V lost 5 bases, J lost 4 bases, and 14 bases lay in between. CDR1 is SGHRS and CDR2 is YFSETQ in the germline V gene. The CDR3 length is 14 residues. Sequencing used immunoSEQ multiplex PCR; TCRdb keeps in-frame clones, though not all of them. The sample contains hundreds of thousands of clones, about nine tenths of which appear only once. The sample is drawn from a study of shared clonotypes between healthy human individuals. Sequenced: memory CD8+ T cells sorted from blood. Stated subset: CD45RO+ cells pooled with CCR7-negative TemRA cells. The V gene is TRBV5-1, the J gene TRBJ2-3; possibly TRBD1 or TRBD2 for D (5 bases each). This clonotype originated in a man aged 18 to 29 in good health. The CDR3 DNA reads TGCGCCAGCAGAGAGGGGCCCGGGGCAGATACGCAGTATTTT. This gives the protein CASREGPGADTQYF.